This T cell receptor (beta chain) is drawn from a study of shared clonotypes between healthy human individuals. Study-level background: Used for every donor were three CD4 naive, three CD4 memory, two CD8 naive and one CD8 memory plate.

The germline V and J ends were trimmed by 2 bases and 4 bases, with 18 bases remaining between them. This CDR3 is built from 16 residues. Germline V CDR1 and CDR2: MNHNS, SASEGT. General study results and limits: On the whole, naive subsets had larger estimated richness than memory subsets had. The study's rarefaction showed incomplete sorted-subset sequencing despite large depth. Compared with clonotypes that all four donors shared, non-shared clonotypes had lower generation probabilities.

Terminally differentiated effector memory CD45RA+ cells were excluded from the naive CD8 cells, which were CD45RO-negative and positively selected for CCR7. Profiling relied on immunoSEQ multiplex PCR, and the TCRdb table lists in-frame clones only, not all of them. There are under 850,000 clones in the sample; roughly 92% occur only once, and less than 25% lies in the top ten. Notes on this clone: What it recognizes is unknown.

The rearrangement uses TRBV6-1 and TRBJ2-7; D unresolved. Sequenced: naive CD8+ T cells sorted from blood. This TCR was sampled from a young man in good health. CDR3 amino acids: CASSELVGLRRYEQYF. Written as DNA, the CDR3 is TGTGCCAGCAGTGAACTCGTGGGTCTGAGGCGATACGAGCAGTACTTC.